The following is a TCR beta chain sequence with its context. Its antigen is unknown. At a deep level, the assay was run. Libraries were prepared by immunoSEQ multiplex PCR; TCRdb keeps only in-frame clonotypes and omits some of them. Seen here are millions of clones, roughly 95% observed once, and the top ten hold 0.9% to 1.4%. The CDR3 has 13 amino acids. CDR1 and CDR2 from the germline V gene are SGHNT and YYREEE (reference sequence). With 0 bases removed from V and 2 bases from J, the gap between germline ends came to 6 bases. This sample is part of a study of shared clonotypes between healthy human individuals. The study, taken as a whole, reports: Estimated richness was generally greater in naive than memory subsets.

Naive CD8 cells comprised CD45RO-negative, CCR7-positively selected cells, excluding terminally differentiated effector memory CD45RA+ cells. Donors were Caucasian adults residing in Nashville, Tennessee, USA. This TCR was recovered from a man aged 18 to 35 in good health. Sequenced input: naive CD8+ T cells sorted from blood. The chain employs TRBV5-4 and TRBJ2-7; no definite D call. The CDR3 region is CASSLGNTYEQYF. The CDR3 nucleotides read TGTGCCAGCAGCTTGGGGAATACCTACGAGCAGTACTTC. The full variable domain, completed using reference TRBV5-4 and TRBJ2-7, is ETGVTQSPTHLIKTRGQQVTLRCSSQSGHNTVSWYQQALGQGPQFIFQYYREEENGRGNFPPRFSGLQFPNYSSELNVNALELDDSALYLCASSLGNTYEQYFGPGTRLTVT.